The T cell receptor beta chain under discussion was sequenced for a study of blood T cell repertoires in COVID-19 (dated by TCRdb to the early 2020s). At the level of the whole study: The collaborator samples originated in the United States, Italy and Spain and spanned the acute and convalescent phases of COVID-19. Where available, HLA class I and class II types were taken from metadata supplied by the sample provider and were not determined by assay-based typing. Deeply sampled blood TCRbeta repertoires from subjects exposed to, actively infected with, or recovered from COVID-19 were included in the dataset. The material from the prospective study consisted of cDNA or gDNA derived from T cells, B-cell-depleted T cells, or PBMCs. The repertoires were released in a freely available public database intended as a resource for research on the immune response to SARS-CoV-2. Samples were obtained from the ongoing ImmuneRACE study (first 160 participants) and from 1,254 subjects provided by 6 global collaborators. A de-identified subject ID, COVID-19 status, age in years and sex were almost always included in the sample metadata.

In the prospective study, participants were about 18 to 95 years old, resided in about two dozen geographic areas of the United States, and were enrolled through a virtual design. To assign participants to cohorts, the prospective study relied on clinical history that participants themselves reported in a screening survey and a study questionnaire. For ImmuneRACE Cohort 3, a participant was defined as recovered based on two consecutive negative NP/OP PCR tests, clearance by a healthcare professional, or resolution of symptoms. In the prospective study, whole blood, serum and a nasopharyngeal or oropharyngeal swab were collected from each participant by mobile phlebotomists. Over a roughly 2-month period, participants in the prospective study had the option of providing additional blood draws and questionnaires. Prospective study blood samples were shipped either frozen or at room temperature before DNA extraction.

V is pared back by 6 bases and J by 6 bases, with 8 bases lying between the germline termini. The CDR3 sequence holds 12 residues, the cysteine and phenylalanine included. The only DNA kept is the CDR3, 36 bases in frame from the first base. The germline V gene encodes CDR1 MDHEN and CDR2 SYDVKM. This clone was seen once. No cognate antigen has been identified for it. The record has no base qualities; no much larger clone is one base away. What the study reported, not specific to this receptor: How much clinical and demographic metadata was included differed by source and by participant, and the metadata was provided uncurated.

The immunoSEQ Assay, a bias-controlled multiplex PCR, was used to amplify TCRbeta CDR3 regions from genomic DNA. The authors' pipeline ran thus. Nucleated cell counts per sample were estimated from amplification of reference gene primers within the assay. Sequence reads were collapsed and filtered to measure the absolute abundance of every unique TCRbeta CDR3 rearrangement. For each sample, productive Simpson clonality was calculated as the square root of Simpson's diversity index over productive rearrangements. The immuneACCESS repertoire file appears here via TCRdb, limited to in-frame rearrangements. These files lack a portion of the clones; in checked studies, under half of the deficit traces to unresolved V genes, and the cause of the others is not known. Clonal size and the V and J genes are those of that table, whereas D and trimming came from the DNA. The sample table lists a few hundred thousand clones, 89% of them with a count of one. 1.7% of the sample is held by the ten biggest clonotypes.

The chain is made from TRBV28 and TRBJ2-2; the D gene cannot be resolved reliably. The receptor comes from a woman in her 30s who had recovered from COVID-19. The sequencing input was PBMCs or T cells enriched from blood (not recorded which). The CDR3 loop reads CASRRMAGELFF. The nucleotides are TGTGCCAGCAGGCGTATGGCCGGGGAGCTGTTTTTT. The variable domain in full, with residues beyond the CDR3 obtained from the reference TRBV28 and TRBJ2-2 genes, is DVKVTQSSRYLVKRTGEKVFLECVQDMDHENMFWYRQDPGLGLRLIYFSYDVKMKEKGDIPEGYSVSREKKERFSLILESASTNQTSMYLCASRRMAGELFFGEGSRLTVL.